This TCR beta chain originates from a study of OX40 agonist ivuxolimab in advanced cancers. Study in general: Earlier anti-PD-1, anti-PD-L1 or anti-CTLA-4 therapy was permitted; about 39% had received some.

A word on this clone: Antigen specificity is unknown.

Regarding the study as a whole: In CD8+ T cells, expanded clones were on average more numerous than in CD4+.

TCRdb keeps only in-frame clones here, not all; method: immunoSEQ multiplex PCR. Among more than 9,500 clones listed, roughly 80% were seen once. CDR1 is DFQATT and CDR2 is SNEGSKA in the germline V gene (reference sequence). The CDR3 is 11 residues long. The sample was CD4+ or CD8+ T cells sorted from blood, taken in a trial of the OX40 agonist ivuxolimab. The rearrangement joins TRBV20-1 to TRBJ1-5; D is uncertain. This sequence originates from an adult with an advanced solid tumor such as melanoma, head and neck, liver or kidney cancer. CDR3 protein: CLSPESQPQHF. The CDR3 nucleotides are TGCTTGTCTCCGGAAAGTCAGCCCCAGCATTTT.